This T cell receptor beta chain was recovered during a study of response to subunit inactivated influenza vaccine. Study results and caveats: Authors proposed each seasonal influenza vaccination draws in few new T cells.

This clonotype came up a few times. The antigen remains unidentified. From the RT-PCR reads, TCRdb called clonotypes with MiXCR, one entry per CDR3 protein. Here the sample spans about 700,000 distinct CDR3 sequences, approximately 15% being singletons. Germline assignment: CDR1 LNHNV and CDR2 YYDKDF (reference sequence). V lost 1 base and J lost 4, with 13 bases in between. The CDR3 has 15 amino acids. This specimen was PBMCs from blood, taken less than 15 days before vaccination. This receptor was obtained from a man in his fifties or sixties who received an inactivated influenza vaccine. The chain carries TRBV15 and TRBJ2-5, with D possibly matching TRBD2 (5 bases). As DNA, the CDR3 is TGTGCCACCAGCAGAGGGGCGGGTTACAGAGAGACCCAGTACTTC. Its translation is CATSRGAGYRETQYF. Looking up the rest from reference TRBV15 and TRBJ2-5 gives the full variable domain: DAMVIQNPRYQVTQFGKPVTLSCSQTLNHNVMYWYQQKSSQAPKLLFHYYDKDFNNEADTPDNFQSRRPNTSFCFLDIRSPGLGDTAMYLCATSRGAGYRETQYFGPGTRLLVL.